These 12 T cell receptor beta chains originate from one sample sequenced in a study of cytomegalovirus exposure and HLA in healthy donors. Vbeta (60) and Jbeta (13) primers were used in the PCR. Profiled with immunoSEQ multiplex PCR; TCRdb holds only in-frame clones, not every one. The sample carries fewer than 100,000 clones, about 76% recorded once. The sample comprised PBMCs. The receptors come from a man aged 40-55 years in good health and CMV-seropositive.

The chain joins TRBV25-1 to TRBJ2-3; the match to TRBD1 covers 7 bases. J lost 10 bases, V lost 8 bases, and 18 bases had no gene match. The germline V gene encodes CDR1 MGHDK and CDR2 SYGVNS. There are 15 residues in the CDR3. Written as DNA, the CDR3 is TGTGCCAGCTTGACACAGGGGTCGGCGGATATGGCGCAGTATTTT. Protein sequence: CASLTQGSADMAQYF. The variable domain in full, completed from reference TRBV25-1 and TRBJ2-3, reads EADIYQTPRYLVIGTGKKITLECSQTMGHDKMYWYQQDPGMELHLIHYSYGVNSTEKGDLSSESTVSRIRTEHFPLTLESARPSHTSQYLCASLTQGSADMAQYFGPGTRLTVL.

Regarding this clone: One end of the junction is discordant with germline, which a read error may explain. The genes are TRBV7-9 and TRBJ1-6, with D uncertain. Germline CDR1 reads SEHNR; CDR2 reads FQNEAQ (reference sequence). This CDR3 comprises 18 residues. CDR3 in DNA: TGTTCCAGCAGCTTAATTCATTCCCGAGGAGGAGCCAATTCACCCCTCCACTTT. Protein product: CSSSLIHSRGGANSPLHF. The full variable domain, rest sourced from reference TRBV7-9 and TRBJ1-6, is DTGVSQNPRHKITKRGQNVTFRCDPISEHNRLYWYRQTLGQGPEFLTYFQNEAQLEKSRLLSDRFSAERPKGSFSTLEIQRTEQGDSAMYLCSSSLIHSRGGANSPLHFGNGTRLTVT.

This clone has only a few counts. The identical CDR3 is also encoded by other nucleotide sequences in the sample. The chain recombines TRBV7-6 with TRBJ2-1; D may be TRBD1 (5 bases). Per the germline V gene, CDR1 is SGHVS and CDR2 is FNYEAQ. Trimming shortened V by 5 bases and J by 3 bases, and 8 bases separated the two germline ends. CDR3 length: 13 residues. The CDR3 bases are TGTGCCAGCAGCCAAACAGGCTACAATGAGCAGTTCTTC. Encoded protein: CASSQTGYNEQFF.

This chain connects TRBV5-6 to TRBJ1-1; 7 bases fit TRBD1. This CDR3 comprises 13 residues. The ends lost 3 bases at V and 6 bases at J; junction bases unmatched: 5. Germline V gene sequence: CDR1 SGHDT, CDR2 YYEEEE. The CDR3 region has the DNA TGTGCCAGCAGCTGGCAGGGGGTCCCTGAAGCTTTCTTT. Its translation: CASSWQGVPEAFF.

The DNA for the CDR3 is TGTGCCAGCAGCCCAAGGAAGGACAGGGAGCAGTATTTT. Translating it yields CASSPRKDREQYF. The chain combines TRBV9 with TRBJ2-3; 8 positions agree with TRBD1. CDR3 size: 13 residues. CDR1 and CDR2 from the germline V gene are SGDLS and YYNGEE. V trimming: 4 bases; J trimming: 11 bases; junction bases outside the gene matches: 9.

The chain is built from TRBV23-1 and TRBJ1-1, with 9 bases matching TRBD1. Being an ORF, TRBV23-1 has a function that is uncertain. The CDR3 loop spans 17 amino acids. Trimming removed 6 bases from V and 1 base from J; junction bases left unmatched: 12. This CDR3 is CASRDTGGPQRNTEAFF. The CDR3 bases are TGCGCCAGCAGGGACACAGGGGGCCCCCAGAGGAACACTGAAGCTTTCTTT.

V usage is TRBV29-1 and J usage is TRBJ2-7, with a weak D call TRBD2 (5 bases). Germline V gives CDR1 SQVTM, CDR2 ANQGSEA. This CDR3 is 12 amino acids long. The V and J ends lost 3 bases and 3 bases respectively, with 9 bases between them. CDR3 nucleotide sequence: TGCAGCGTTGAGACCGGGGTCTACGAGCAGTACTTC. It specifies CSVETGVYEQYF.

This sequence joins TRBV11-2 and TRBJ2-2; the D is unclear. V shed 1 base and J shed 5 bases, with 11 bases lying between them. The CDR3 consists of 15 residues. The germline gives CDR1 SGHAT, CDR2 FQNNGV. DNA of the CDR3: TGTGCCAGCAGCTTAGGACTCCTCCGAACCGGGGAGCTGTTTTTT. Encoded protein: CASSLGLLRTGELFF.

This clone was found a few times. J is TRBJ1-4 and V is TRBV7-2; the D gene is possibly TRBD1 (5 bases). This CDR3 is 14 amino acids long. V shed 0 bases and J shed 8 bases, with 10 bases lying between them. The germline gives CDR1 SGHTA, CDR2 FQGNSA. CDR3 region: CASSLAGAGEKLFF. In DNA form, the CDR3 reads TGTGCCAGCAGCTTAGCAGGGGCTGGCGAAAAACTGTTTTTT.

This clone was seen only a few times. DNA for the CDR3: TGTGCCAGCAGTTCTACGGGAGTACGCTCAGATACGCAGTATTTT. Amino acids: CASSSTGVRSDTQYF. The chain has TRBV28 and TRBJ2-3; a possible D gene is TRBD2 (6 bases). Trimming took 4 bases from V and 4 from J, leaving 15 bases between them. Germline V gene sequence: CDR1 MDHEN, CDR2 SYDVKM. This CDR3 comprises 15 residues.

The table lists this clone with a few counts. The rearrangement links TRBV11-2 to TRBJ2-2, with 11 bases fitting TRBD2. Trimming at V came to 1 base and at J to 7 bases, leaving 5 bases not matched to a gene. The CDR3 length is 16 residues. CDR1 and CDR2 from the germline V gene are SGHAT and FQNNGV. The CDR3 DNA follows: TGTGCCAGCAGCTTAGTAGCGGGAGGGCCGTACGGGGAGCTGTTTTTT. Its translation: CASSLVAGGPYGELFF.

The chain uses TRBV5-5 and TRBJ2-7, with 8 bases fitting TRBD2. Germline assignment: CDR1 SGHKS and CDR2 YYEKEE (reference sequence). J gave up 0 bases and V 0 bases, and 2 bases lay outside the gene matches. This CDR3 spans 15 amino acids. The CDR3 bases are TGTGCCAGCAGCTTGGCTAGCGGGTTCTCCTACGAGCAGTACTTC. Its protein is CASSLASGFSYEQYF. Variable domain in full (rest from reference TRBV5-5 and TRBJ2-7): DAGVTQSPTHLIKTRGQQVTLRCSPISGHKSVSWYQQVLGQGPQFIFQYYEKEERGRGNFPDRFSARQFPNYSSELNVNALLLGDSALYLCASSLASGFSYEQYFGPGTRLTVT.